This TCR beta chain was obtained from a study of T cell responses to AZD1222 COVID-19 vaccine. This CDR3 has 17 amino acids. V shed 7 bases, J shed 4 bases, and the junction held 14 bases outside the gene matches. CDR1 and CDR2 (germline): SGHRS, YFSETQ. Sequencing was performed with immunoSEQ multiplex PCR; in TCRdb, only in-frame clones are kept and a portion is missing. The sample lists tens of thousands of clones, approximately 80% occurring once. This sequence was found in an adult in good health. The specimen comprised peripheral blood, sampled on day 0 of AZD1222 vaccination. This chain uses TRBV5-1 with TRBJ2-5; 12 bases align to TRBD2. The CDR3 here is CASRPGLAGGPGETQYF. The CDR3 coding sequence is TGCGCCAGCCGCCCAGGGCTAGCGGGGGGGCCGGGAGAGACCCAGTACTTC.